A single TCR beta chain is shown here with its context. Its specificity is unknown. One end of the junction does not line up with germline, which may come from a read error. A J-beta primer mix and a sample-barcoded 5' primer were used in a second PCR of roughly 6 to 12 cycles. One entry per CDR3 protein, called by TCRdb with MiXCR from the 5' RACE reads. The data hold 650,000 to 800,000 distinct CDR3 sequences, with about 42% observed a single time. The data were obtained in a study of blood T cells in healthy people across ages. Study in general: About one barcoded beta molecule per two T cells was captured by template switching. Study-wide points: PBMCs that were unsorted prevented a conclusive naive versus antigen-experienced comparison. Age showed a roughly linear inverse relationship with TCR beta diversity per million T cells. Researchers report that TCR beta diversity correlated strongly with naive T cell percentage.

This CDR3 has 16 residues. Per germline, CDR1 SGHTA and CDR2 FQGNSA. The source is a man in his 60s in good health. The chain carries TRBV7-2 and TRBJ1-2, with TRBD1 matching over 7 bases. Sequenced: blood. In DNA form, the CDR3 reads TGTGCCAGCAGCTTACTCCCCGACAGGGCCACCAATGGCAACACCTTC. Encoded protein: CASSLLPDRATNGNTF.